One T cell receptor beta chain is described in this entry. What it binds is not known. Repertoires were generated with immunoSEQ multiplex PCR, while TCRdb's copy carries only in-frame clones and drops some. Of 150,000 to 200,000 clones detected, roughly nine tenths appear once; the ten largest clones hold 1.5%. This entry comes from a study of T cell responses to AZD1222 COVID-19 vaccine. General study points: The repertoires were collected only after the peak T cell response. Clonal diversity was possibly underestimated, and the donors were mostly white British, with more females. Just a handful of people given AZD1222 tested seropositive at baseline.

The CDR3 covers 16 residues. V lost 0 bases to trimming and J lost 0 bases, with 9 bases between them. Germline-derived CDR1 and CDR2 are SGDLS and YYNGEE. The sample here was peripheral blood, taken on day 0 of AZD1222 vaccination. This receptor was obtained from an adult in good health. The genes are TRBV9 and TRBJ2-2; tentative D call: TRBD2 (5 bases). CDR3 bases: TGTGCCAGCAGCGTAGGTGGAGGATCGAACACCGGGGAGCTGTTTTTT. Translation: CASSVGGGSNTGELFF.